This TCR beta chain was captured in a study of cytomegalovirus exposure and HLA in healthy donors. Study-level points and caveats: TCR clusters originating in the first cohort tended to co-occur in the 110 or so validation repertoires, according to a later analysis. Rare TCR sequences predominated, though certain public TCRs were found in many donors. Investigators reported 164 TCR beta chains as tied to cytomegalovirus.

This clone is a singleton in its sample. Its antigen remains unidentified. Only in-frame clones appear in the TCRdb table, and some are missing; sequencing was by immunoSEQ multiplex PCR. The top ten clones hold over 5% of a sample with 150,000 or so clones, around 90% of them seen once. While the first cohort had 650 to 850 subjects, the donors belonged to the separate validation cohort of over a hundred subjects. The CDR3 extends over 17 amino acids. Germline CDR1 reads SNHLY; CDR2 reads FYNNEI. Losses at the gene ends were 0 bases for V and 5 bases for J; bases not matched to a gene: 7. The V call is TRBV2, the J call TRBJ2-5; TRBD1 matches at 12 bases. Sequencing was done on a sample of PBMCs. This sequence was found in a woman in her twenties or thirties in good health and CMV-seropositive. The CDR3 DNA is TGTGCCAGCAGTGAAGCCACCGGGACAGGGGGCGAGGAGACCCAGTACTTC. This encodes CASSEATGTGGEETQYF.